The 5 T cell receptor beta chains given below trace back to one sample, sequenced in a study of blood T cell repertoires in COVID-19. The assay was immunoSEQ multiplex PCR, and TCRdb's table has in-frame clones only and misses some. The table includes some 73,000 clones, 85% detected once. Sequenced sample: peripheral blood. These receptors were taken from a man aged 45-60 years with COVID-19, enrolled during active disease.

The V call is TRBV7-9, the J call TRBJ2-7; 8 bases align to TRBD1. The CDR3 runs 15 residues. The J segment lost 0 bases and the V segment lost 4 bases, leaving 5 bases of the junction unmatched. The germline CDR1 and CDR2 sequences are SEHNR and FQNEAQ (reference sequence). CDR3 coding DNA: TGTGCCAGCAGCTCGACAGGGGTAGGCTCCTACGAGCAGTACTTC. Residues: CASSSTGVGSYEQYF.

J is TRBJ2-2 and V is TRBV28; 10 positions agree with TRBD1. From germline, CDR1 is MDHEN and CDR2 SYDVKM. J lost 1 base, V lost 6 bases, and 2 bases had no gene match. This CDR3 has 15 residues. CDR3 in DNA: TGTGCCAGCAGAGACAGGGGGCGGAACACCGGGGAGCTGTTTTTT. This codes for CASRDRGRNTGELFF.

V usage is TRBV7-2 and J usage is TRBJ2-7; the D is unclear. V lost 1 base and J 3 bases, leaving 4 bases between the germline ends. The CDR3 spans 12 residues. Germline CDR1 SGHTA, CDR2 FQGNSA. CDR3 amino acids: CASSLDHYEQYF. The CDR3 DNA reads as TGTGCCAGCAGCTTAGATCACTACGAGCAGTACTTC.

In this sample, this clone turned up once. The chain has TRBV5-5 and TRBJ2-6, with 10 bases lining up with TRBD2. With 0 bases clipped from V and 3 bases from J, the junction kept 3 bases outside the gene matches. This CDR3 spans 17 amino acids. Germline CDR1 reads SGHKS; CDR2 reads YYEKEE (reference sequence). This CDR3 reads CASSLVPSGSGANVLTF. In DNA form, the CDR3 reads TGTGCCAGCAGCTTGGTGCCTAGCGGGAGTGGGGCCAACGTCCTGACTTTC.

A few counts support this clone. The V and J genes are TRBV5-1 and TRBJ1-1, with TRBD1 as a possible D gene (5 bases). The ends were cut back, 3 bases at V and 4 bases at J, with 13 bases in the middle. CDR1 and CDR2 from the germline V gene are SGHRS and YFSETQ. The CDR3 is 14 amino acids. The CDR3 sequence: CASSWGGIGTEAFF. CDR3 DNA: TGCGCCAGCAGCTGGGGGGGAATAGGCACTGAAGCTTTCTTT.